Listed below are T cell receptor beta chains from one sample, sequenced in a study of blood T cell repertoires in COVID-19. Assay: immunoSEQ multiplex PCR; the TCRdb copy retains only in-frame clones and omits some. This table holds over 60,000 clones, about 92% found once. Sequenced sample: peripheral blood. These receptors all stem from a man in his 60s with acute or convalescent COVID-19. The CDR3 runs from the conserved cysteine through the conserved F or W. Each record gives: clone size, D gene, V gene, J gene, CDR3 DNA, CDR3 protein. A D gene is named only where the DNA matches it firmly. The size of a clone is reported for some rows only, either as once, few or many, or as a class for expanded clones.

NA	NA	TRBV11-1	TRBJ1-1	TGTGCCAGCAGCTTGGGCGTGAACACTGAAGCTTTCTTT	CASSLGVNTEAFF
NA	TRBD1	TRBV7-9	TRBJ1-5	TGTGCCAGCACTGGGACAGGGGGCGCGGAGCAGCCCCAGCATTTT	CASTGTGGAEQPQHF
few	NA	TRBV5-1	TRBJ1-3	TGCGCCAGCAGCTTGGCAGGGGATGGAAACACCATATATTTT	CASSLAGDGNTIYF
NA	NA	TRBV2	TRBJ1-1	TGTGCCAGGGGACTCCAGAACACTGAAGCTTTCTTT	CARGLQNTEAFF
NA	TRBD1	TRBV9	TRBJ1-2	TGTGCCAGCAGCGCGCCGGGACAGGAGTTGAATGGCTACACCTTC	CASSAPGQELNGYTF
NA	NA	TRBV3-1/TRBV3-2	TRBJ2-3	TGTGCCAGCAGCCAAGATCGGCGGAAGAAAGCTAGCACAGATACGCAGTATTTT	CASSQDRRKKASTDTQYF
few	TRBD1	TRBV24-1	TRBJ2-7	TGTGCCACTAGACAGGGAACTGGTGAGCAGTACTTC	CATRQGTGEQYF
NA	TRBD1	TRBV6-1	TRBJ2-3	TGTGCCAGCAGAGAAGACAGGGCTAGCACAGATACGCAGTATTTT	CASREDRASTDTQYF
NA	TRBD1	TRBV4-2	TRBJ1-4	TGTGCCAGCAGCCAGGAACAGGGGGCGACAAGAGTGAGAATGGCTACTAATGAAAAACTGTTTTTT	CASSQEQGATRVRMATNEKLFF
NA	NA	TRBV27	TRBJ2-7	TGTGCCAGCAGTTTATCGAGGGCAGTTTACGAGCAGTACTTC	CASSLSRAVYEQYF
NA	TRBD2	TRBV2	TRBJ2-1	TGTGCCAGCAGTCCTAGCGGGGGGGGCAATGAGCAGTTCTTC	CASSPSGGGNEQFF
NA	NA	TRBV12-3/TRBV12-4	TRBJ1-6	TGTGCCAGCAGTATTCACAGCCGAACACCCCTCCACTTT	CASSIHSRTPLHF
NA	TRBD1	TRBV30	TRBJ1-1	TGTGCCTGGAGTGGGACAGGGATCGCTGAAGCTTTCTTT	CAWSGTGIAEAFF
NA	TRBD2	TRBV29-1	TRBJ2-1	TGCAGCGTTGAAGCTCTAGCGGGGGGAGAGGATGAGCAGTTCTTC	CSVEALAGGEDEQFF
NA	NA	TRBV5-4	TRBJ1-4	TGTGCCAGCAGCTTGGGTCAAAGGGGGGAAAAACTGTTTTTT	CASSLGQRGEKLFF
once	NA	TRBV7-2	TRBJ1-1	TGTGCCAGCAGCTTAGTTCCGGGAAACACTGAAGCTTTCTTT	CASSLVPGNTEAFF
NA	NA	TRBV3-1/TRBV3-2	TRBJ1-2	TGTGCCAGCAGCCAAGAACGGGGGAACTATGGCTACACCTTC	CASSQERGNYGYTF
NA	NA	TRBV23-1	TRBJ1-5	TGCGCCAGCCATCGCGGGAGGGGCCAGCCCCAGCATTTT	CASHRGRGQPQHF
NA	NA	TRBV27	TRBJ2-7	TGTGCCAGCCGGGGGGGACAGACCCACGAGCAGTACTTC	CASRGGQTHEQYF
NA	NA	TRBV2	TRBJ2-6	TGTGCCAGCAGGGGGGGACCTTCTGGGGCCAACGTCCTGACTTTC	CASRGGPSGANVLTF
NA	NA	TRBV6-5	TRBJ1-1	TGTGCCAGCAGTTACCGGGGGGCGGGGTTGAACACTGAAGCTTTCTTT	CASSYRGAGLNTEAFF
NA	NA	TRBV30	TRBJ1-1	TGTGCCTGGAGTGTACACAGGAACACTGAAGCTTTCTTT	CAWSVHRNTEAFF
NA	TRBD1	TRBV10-3	TRBJ2-1	TGTGCCATCTGGGACAGGGGCAATGAGCAGTTCTTC	CAIWDRGNEQFF
NA	NA	TRBV29-1	TRBJ1-1	TGCAGCGTTGACCCACCAGTGAACACTGAAGCTTTCTTT	CSVDPPVNTEAFF
NA	TRBD1	TRBV24-1	TRBJ2-2	TGTGCCACCAGTGATCCGGGGAAACAGGGGCGCGCCGGGGAGCTGTTTTTT	CATSDPGKQGRAGELFF
NA	TRBD1	TRBV27	TRBJ1-5	TGTGCCAGCAGGGACAGGGCCAATCAGCCCCAGCATTTT	CASRDRANQPQHF
NA	NA	TRBV2	TRBJ1-1	TGTGCCAGCAGCAGTGACAGGAACACTGAAGCTTTCTTT	CASSSDRNTEAFF